This T cell receptor beta chain emerged from a study of post-analysis software for immune sequencing data. Study-wide findings and caveats: TRBV5-6, TRBV5-1 and TRBV20-1 belonged to a set of a handful of TRBV segments that were more frequent in patients than controls.

Remarks on this clonotype: The antigen is unknown. An end of the junction does not agree with germline; a read error may underlie this.

There are 17 residues in the CDR3. In germline, CDR1 is SQVTM, CDR2 ANQGSEA. Sequencing libraries made from TCR beta cDNA carried unique molecular identifiers. Using its own MiXCR run on the PCR reads, TCRdb lists one record per CDR3 protein. The repertoire holds approximately 690,000 distinct CDR3 sequences, with around 64% as singletons. Sequencing was done on a sample of blood. The clonotype comes from a girl aged 2-10 years with multiple sclerosis. This rearrangement joins TRBV29-1 to TRBJ2-4; D perhaps matches TRBD2 (6 bases). In DNA form, the CDR3 reads TGCAGCGTCGAAGAGAGGAGGGAGCAACTAGCCAAAAACATTCAGTACTTC. As protein: CSVEERREQLAKNIQYF.